A single sample gave rise to the 18 T cell receptor beta chains below, sequenced in a study of blood T cell repertoires in COVID-19. Only in-frame clones appear in the TCRdb table, and some are missing; sequencing was by immunoSEQ multiplex PCR. In the table there are over 200,000 clones, over 70% of which are singletons. The sequenced sample consisted of PBMCs or T cells enriched from blood (not recorded which). All receptors come from a woman aged 25 to 45 who had been exposed to COVID-19.

This clone was observed once. The genes are TRBV12-5 and TRBJ1-1, with D possibly matching TRBD1 (6 bases). CDR1 is LGHNT and CDR2 is FRNRAP in the germline V gene. CDR3 length: 15 amino acids. The V end was cut by 0 bases, the J end by 1 base, with 9 bases between. The CDR3 DNA follows: TGTGCTAGTGGTTTGGTACCAGGGGAGAACACTGAAGCTTTCTTT. This translates into CASGLVPGENTEAFF.

The chain employs TRBV2 and TRBJ2-7; possible D gene TRBD1, 6 bases. The germline V and J ends were trimmed by 5 bases and 7 bases, with 15 bases remaining between them. Germline V gene sequence: CDR1 SNHLY, CDR2 FYNNEI. The length of the CDR3 is 13 residues. The chain's CDR3 is CASSPRRQEEQYF. CDR3 DNA sequence: TGTGCCAGCAGTCCTAGGCGACAGGAAGAGCAGTACTTC.

The V call is TRBV11-2, the J call TRBJ2-5, with 9 bases aligning to TRBD1. Per the germline V gene, CDR1 is SGHAT and CDR2 is FQNNGV. The CDR3 sequence is 15 residues long. Germline trimming cut 5 bases from V and 5 bases from J; bases unmatched to any gene: 9. DNA for the CDR3: TGTGCCAGCAGCCAAGAACGGACAGGGGCTGAGACCCAGTACTTC. Protein product: CASSQERTGAETQYF.

The rearrangement links TRBV6-5 to TRBJ2-7, with 7 bases identical to TRBD2. Trimming at V came to 6 bases and at J to 5 bases, leaving 13 bases not matched to a gene. In germline, CDR1 is MNHEY, CDR2 SVGAGI. CDR3 size: 15 residues. The CDR3 here is CASSPRGAGVDEQYF. CDR3 bases: TGTGCCAGCAGCCCCCGAGGGGCGGGAGTGGACGAGCAGTACTTC.

The genes are TRBV10-3 and TRBJ2-3; D is uncertain. Trimming removed 6 bases at V and 2 bases at J, with 6 bases between. This CDR3 region has 12 residues. Germline V gene lookup returns CDR1 ENHRY and CDR2 SYGVKD. The CDR3 DNA is TGTGCCATCAGAGGAGACACAGATACGCAGTATTTT. As protein: CAIRGDTDTQYF.

The chain links TRBV2 to TRBJ1-4; D uncertain. The CDR3 covers 14 residues. Trimming shortened V by 5 bases and J by 10 bases, and 17 bases separated the two germline ends. Germline assignment: CDR1 SNHLY and CDR2 FYNNEI. CDR3 amino acids: CASSLEGREVKLFF. Here the CDR3 DNA reads TGTGCCAGCAGTTTGGAAGGCCGCGAGGTAAAACTGTTTTTT.

The gene calls are TRBV20-1 and TRBJ2-3; D is perhaps TRBD1 (6 bases). The V and J ends lost 3 bases and 2 bases respectively, with 24 bases between them. The CDR3 loop spans 18 amino acids. Germline loops: CDR1 DFQATT, CDR2 SNEGSKA (reference sequence). The CDR3 coding sequence is TGCAGTGCTAGTAGATCCCGCCAGGGGATAAGACACACAGATACGCAGTATTTT. Amino acid sequence: CSASRSRQGIRHTDTQYF.

This chain links TRBV5-4 with TRBJ1-1; 7 bases are a match to TRBD1. After removal of 3 bases from V and 7 bases from J, the junction contained 9 bases not matched to a gene. Per germline, CDR1 SGHNT and CDR2 YYREEE (reference sequence). The CDR3 length is 14 residues. In DNA, the CDR3 is TGTGCCAGCAGCTCAGGACAGGACGCATTTGAAGCTTTCTTT. Translating gives CASSSGQDAFEAFF.

The V and J genes are TRBV19 and TRBJ2-3; 9 bases map to TRBD2. CDR3 length: 15 amino acids. Germline V gene sequence: CDR1 LNHDA, CDR2 SQIVND (reference sequence). The V gene end was trimmed by 9 bases and the J gene end by 4 bases; junction bases not matched to a gene: 11. The CDR3 DNA sequence: TGTGCCAGCAGAAGGGGGCTAGCGGGATCAGATACGCAGTATTTT. This codes for CASRRGLAGSDTQYF.

J is TRBJ1-2 and V is TRBV6-6; TRBD1 matches at 7 bases. The CDR3 contains 15 residues. Looked up from germline, CDR1 is MNHNY and CDR2 is SVGAGI (reference sequence). J gave up 6 bases and V 4 bases, and 11 bases lay outside the gene matches. The CDR3 reads CASSFPGQAGNGYTF. The CDR3 DNA reads TGTGCCAGCAGTTTTCCCGGACAGGCGGGGAATGGCTACACCTTC.

The sample holds one count of this clone. The chain links TRBV2 to TRBJ2-1; perhaps TRBD1 as D (5 bases). The CDR3 totals 15 residues. V was cut by 1 base and J by 6 bases, with 13 bases left in between. Germline CDR1 reads SNHLY; CDR2 reads FYNNEI. CDR3 DNA: TGTGCCAGCAGTGAAGACAGGCGAAGTTTCAATGAGCAGTTCTTC. Residues: CASSEDRRSFNEQFF.

CDR3 in DNA: TGCGCCAGCAGTGAGTCTACAGAGAGAAATGAAAAACTGTTTTTT. Translation: CASSESTERNEKLFF. The rearrangement links TRBV10-1 to TRBJ1-4; D unresolved. The germline V gene has CDR1 WNHNN and CDR2 SYGVQD (reference sequence). This CDR3 contains 15 residues. The V and J ends lost 0 bases and 5 bases respectively, with 10 bases between them.

The chain uses TRBV3-1 (or the pseudogene TRBV3-2) and TRBJ1-2, with 10 positions matching TRBD1. Germline values: CDR1 LGHDT, CDR2 YNNKEL (reference sequence). V lost 4 bases, J lost 7 bases, and 6 bases stayed unmatched. There are 14 residues in the CDR3. The CDR3 loop reads CASSRAGTGVGYTF. The CDR3 coding sequence is TGTGCCAGCAGCCGAGCCGGGACAGGGGTTGGCTACACCTTC.

The chain carries TRBV19 and TRBJ2-1; 10 bases are a match to TRBD2. The V and J ends lost 7 bases and 6 bases, in that order; junction bases with no gene match: 21. The germline CDR1 and CDR2 sequences are LNHDA and SQIVND (reference sequence). The CDR3 extends over 19 amino acids. This chain's CDR3 is CASNPRGLAGERRANEQFF. CDR3 sequence (DNA): TGTGCCAGTAATCCACGGGGGCTAGCGGGAGAGAGGCGGGCCAATGAGCAGTTCTTC.

The genes are TRBV5-5 and TRBJ1-1, with TRBD1 matching over 7 bases. Germline V gene data show CDR1 as SGHKS and CDR2 as YYEKEE (reference sequence). V dropped 4 bases and J dropped 6; count of bases not matched to a gene: 6. The CDR3 extends over 13 amino acids. CDR3 residues: CASSRDRRAEAFF. DNA for the CDR3: TGTGCCAGCAGCCGGGACAGAAGGGCTGAAGCTTTCTTT.

CDR3 bases: TGTGCCAGCAGCTTAGCGGTGACTAGTTTTGGAGATACGCAGTATTTT. It translates to CASSLAVTSFGDTQYF. The chain combines TRBV7-9 with TRBJ2-3, with a weak D call TRBD2 (6 bases). Germline V gene data show CDR1 as SEHNR and CDR2 as FQNEAQ (reference sequence). V gave up 0 bases and J gave up 5 bases, with 15 bases separating them. The CDR3 spans 16 residues.

This clone was counted once. The CDR3 is CAWSRPRTRENTEAFF. The CDR3 coding sequence is TGTGCCTGGAGTCGCCCGAGGACTCGGGAGAACACTGAAGCTTTCTTT. The chain employs TRBV30 and TRBJ1-1; D gene ambiguous. V was clipped by 2 bases and J by 1 base, with 17 bases between them. CDR1 GTSNPN and CDR2 SVGIG come from the germline V gene (reference sequence). The CDR3 is 16 amino acids. Supplemented by reference TRBV30 and TRBJ1-1, the full variable domain reads SQTIHQWPATLVQPVGSPLSLECTVEGTSNPNLYWYRQAAGRGLQLLFYSVGIGQISSEVPQNLSASRPQDRQFILSSKKLLLSDSGFYLCAWSRPRTRENTEAFFGQGTRLTVV.

This chain connects TRBV13 to TRBJ1-3; 9 bases map to TRBD1. The CDR3 covers 16 residues. V lost 5 bases to trimming and J lost 2 bases; unmatched junction nucleotides: 7. Germline-derived CDR1 and CDR2 are PRHDT and FYEKMQ (reference sequence). CDR3: CASSPRDRDAGNTIYF. As DNA, the CDR3 is TGTGCCAGCAGCCCCCGGGACAGGGATGCTGGAAACACCATATATTTT.